Each of the 17 T cell receptor beta chains below was sequenced from the same sample in a study of T cell changes during pregnancy in multiple sclerosis (dated by TCRdb to between 2017 and 2020). To prepare the library, the immunoSEQ multiplex PCR assay was applied. In its TCRdb copy, this immuneACCESS table keeps in-frame sequences only and misses some clones. Where compared with another copy, unresolved V genes explain less than half of these, and the others have no known cause. This sample gives about 59,000 clones in total; 92% of them show up just once. In total, the top ten clones hold about 3% of the sample. Sequenced material: peripheral blood, taken in the third trimester of pregnancy. These receptors originate from a female donor in good health, enrolled as a control in a pregnancy study.

The CDR3 DNA reads as TGTGCCAGCAGTGATAGCGGGGGCCCGTACCAAGAGACCCAGTACTTC. It yields the protein CASSDSGGPYQETQYF. The chain recombines TRBV6-1 with TRBJ2-5, with 9 bases that match TRBD2. CDR1 and CDR2 from the germline V gene are MNHNS and SASEGT. The CDR3 runs to 16 residues. With 3 bases clipped from V and 0 bases from J, the junction kept 5 bases outside the gene matches.

V is TRBV5-4 and J is TRBJ1-6; weak D call: TRBD1 (5 bases). Trimming pared 0 bases from V and 0 bases from J, leaving 10 bases between. The CDR3 consists of 17 residues. Germline values: CDR1 SGHNT, CDR2 YYREEE (reference sequence). This CDR3 is CASSLGTLNSYNSPLHF. In DNA form, the CDR3 reads TGTGCCAGCAGCTTGGGGACACTAAACTCCTATAATTCACCCCTCCACTTT.

The V and J genes are TRBV5-1 and TRBJ2-1; TRBD2 matches 12 bases. Per germline, CDR1 SGHRS and CDR2 YFSETQ. V lost 0 bases to trimming and J lost 8 bases; unmatched junction nucleotides: 6. There are 16 residues in the CDR3. The CDR3 DNA is TGCGCCAGCAGCTTGGCCAGGGCTAGCGGGGGGGATGAGCAGTTCTTC. Residues: CASSLARASGGDEQFF.

The chain combines TRBV6-1 with TRBJ2-5, with TRBD2 as a possible D gene (5 bases). The V and J ends lost 5 bases and 10 bases respectively, with 17 bases between them. Germline assignment: CDR1 MNHNS and CDR2 SASEGT. The CDR3 is 13 amino acids. The CDR3 DNA reads TGTGCCAGCAGTCCCCCGCCTCCTCGGGGCCAGTACTTC. Amino acid sequence: CASSPPPPRGQYF.

The rearrangement uses TRBV5-6 and TRBJ2-1; 7 bases map to TRBD2. CDR1 and CDR2 (germline): SGHDT, YYEEEE. The CDR3 sequence is 16 residues long. V dropped 4 bases and J dropped 7; count of bases not matched to a gene: 14. DNA for the CDR3: TGTGCCAGCAGCCAGAGGACTAGTTTAGGGGTAAATGAGCAGTTCTTC. Its translation is CASSQRTSLGVNEQFF.

The CDR3 DNA reads TGCGCCAGCAGCTCGGGACTCATTAACTACGAGCAGTACTTC. Translated: CASSSGLINYEQYF. The chain is built from TRBV5-1 and TRBJ2-7, with a weak D call TRBD2 (6 bases). V was shortened by 3 bases and J by 3 bases, with 13 bases between the two germline ends. CDR3 length: 14 residues. The germline CDR1 and CDR2 sequences are SGHRS and YFSETQ.

The chain has TRBV9 and TRBJ2-7, with TRBD1 matching 11 bases. Germline CDR1 is SGDLS and CDR2 is YYNGEE. This CDR3 contains 15 residues. V was pared by 2 bases and J by 4 bases, with 5 bases of the junction left unmatched. The DNA for the CDR3 is TGTGCCAGCAGCGTCGGACAGGGGGCGGGGTACGAGCAGTACTTC. Its protein is CASSVGQGAGYEQYF.

This chain joins TRBV19 and TRBJ2-3, with 8 bases lining up with TRBD2. J was trimmed by 4 bases and V by 7 bases; bases with no gene match: 7. Germline loops: CDR1 LNHDA, CDR2 SQIVND (reference sequence). This CDR3 is 14 amino acids long. The CDR3 loop is CASKRERVADTQYF. The CDR3 DNA reads TGTGCCAGTAAGCGGGAGAGGGTGGCAGATACGCAGTATTTT.

This sequence joins TRBV21-1 and TRBJ1-3; TRBD1, the table's D call, lacks a check against the DNA. TRBV21-1 is reported as a pseudogene. The length of the CDR3 is 17 residues. CDR3: CASSKEPGQGRADTIYF. CDR3 coding DNA: TGTGCCAGCAGCAAAGAACCGGGACAGGGGAGAGCGGACACCATATATTTT.

The chain links TRBV27 to TRBJ1-2; D not resolved. Trimming shortened V by 6 bases and J by 4 bases, and 9 bases separated the two germline ends. The CDR3 loop spans 12 amino acids. The germline gives CDR1 MNHEY, CDR2 SMNVEV (reference sequence). The CDR3 sequence: CASSSEGYGYTF. CDR3 DNA sequence: TGTGCCAGCAGCTCGGAGGGCTATGGCTACACCTTC.

This clone was seen only once. The V call is TRBV2, the J call TRBJ1-2, with 8 bases aligning to TRBD1. V lost 4 bases and J lost 6; bases outside the gene matches: 4. The length of the CDR3 is 13 residues. Germline loops: CDR1 SNHLY, CDR2 FYNNEI. CDR3 DNA: TGTGCCAGCAGTGGGACAGGGCTCGATGGCTACACCTTC. It yields the protein CASSGTGLDGYTF.

The chain employs TRBV14 and TRBJ1-2; possibly TRBD1 for D (6 bases). Germline loops: CDR1 SGHDN, CDR2 FVKESK. V lost 1 base to trimming and J lost 4 bases, with 16 bases between them. CDR3 size: 16 residues. This chain's CDR3 is CASSQGQGPNLYGYTF. In nucleotides, the CDR3 is TGTGCCAGCAGCCAAGGTCAGGGGCCAAACCTCTATGGCTACACCTTC.

The gene calls are TRBV11-2 and TRBJ2-5, with 14 bases matching TRBD2. This CDR3 spans 17 amino acids. V lost 1 base to trimming and J lost 1 base; unmatched junction nucleotides: 2. Germline loops: CDR1 SGHAT, CDR2 FQNNGV. Here the CDR3 DNA reads TGTGCCAGCAGCTTAGGGGGGACTAGCGGGGGCCAAGAGACCCAGTACTTC. Its translation is CASSLGGTSGGQETQYF. Full variable domain (missing parts from reference TRBV11-2 and TRBJ2-5): EAGVAQSPRYKIIEKRQSVAFWCNPISGHATLYWYQQILGQGPKLLIQFQNNGVVDDSQLPKDRFSAERLKGVDSTLKIQPAKLEDSAVYLCASSLGGTSGGQETQYFGPGTRLLVL.

The chain links TRBV19 to TRBJ1-1, with TRBD1 identical over 9 bases. The J segment lost 7 bases and the V segment lost 4 bases, leaving 10 bases of the junction unmatched. The CDR3 loop spans 15 amino acids. Germline V lookup: CDR1 LNHDA, CDR2 SQIVND (reference sequence). CDR3 DNA: TGTGCCAGTAGTACCCTACAGGGGGCGGTGGATGAAGCTTTCTTT. Translating gives CASSTLQGAVDEAFF.

The chain has TRBV5-1 and TRBJ1-1; perhaps TRBD1 as D (5 bases). The CDR3 runs to 14 residues. Germline CDR1 reads SGHRS; CDR2 reads YFSETQ. Trimming cost V 4 bases and J 4 bases, with 14 bases left between them. The DNA for the CDR3 is TGCGCCAGCAGCATACAGGATTCCTTCACTGAAGCTTTCTTT. Translating it yields CASSIQDSFTEAFF.

This clone was found once. Other DNA sequences in the sample encode the same CDR3. The J gene is TRBJ2-7, the V gene TRBV28, with 10 bases fitting TRBD2. This CDR3 is built from 14 residues. Looked up from germline, CDR1 is MDHEN and CDR2 is SYDVKM. V dropped 2 bases and J dropped 3; count of bases not matched to a gene: 1. As DNA, the CDR3 is TGTGCCAGCAGTTTAAGCGGGAGGGACTACGAGCAGTACTTC. Translating gives CASSLSGRDYEQYF. The full variable domain, in which reference TRBV28 and TRBJ2-7 provide the parts outside the CDR3, is DVKVTQSSRYLVKRTGEKVFLECVQDMDHENMFWYRQDPGLGLRLIYFSYDVKMKEKGDIPEGYSVSREKKERFSLILESASTNQTSMYLCASSLSGRDYEQYFGPGTRLTVT.

The V and J genes are TRBV11-3 and TRBJ1-3; 7 nucleotides agree with TRBD1. Germline trimming cut 5 bases from V and 1 base from J; bases unmatched to any gene: 8. CDR1 SGHNT and CDR2 YENEEA come from the germline V gene. This CDR3 has 16 residues. This chain's CDR3 is CASSPGQVISGNTIYF. The CDR3 DNA reads as TGTGCCAGCAGCCCTGGACAGGTGATTTCTGGAAACACCATATATTTT.